The source of this TCR beta chain is a study of T cells in Graves' hyperthyroidism and ophthalmopathy. Study-level background: Once the initial diagnosis was made, peripheral blood was obtained before any treatment.

Notes on the study in general: Most thyroid clonotypes expanded above 0.001 appeared in blood too.

Patients aged 18 to 65 had newly diagnosed hyperthyroidism that had lasted under 2 months. V was clipped by 5 bases and J by 4 bases, with 9 bases between them. Germline V CDR1 and CDR2: SGHTA, FQGNSA. This CDR3 spans 12 amino acids. This clonotype was observed a few times. Its antigen is unidentified. Amplification targeted TCR beta CDR3 regions from RNA transcripts. First-round RT-PCR with HTBI primers amplified the TCR CDR3 region. Each CDR3 protein is one row after TCRdb ran MiXCR on the multiplex PCR reads. The sample contains 600,000 to 800,000 distinct CDR3 sequences, around a third of which appear only once.

The sequenced sample consisted of blood. This chain links TRBV7-2 with TRBJ2-7; D gene uncertain. This clonotype was sampled from a woman in her thirties or forties with Graves' hyperthyroidism. CDR3 DNA: TGTGCCAGCAGCCCAAACGTATACGAGCAGTACTTC. It is translated as CASSPNVYEQYF.